The 25 T cell receptor beta chains presented below share a single source sample, sequenced in a study of blood T cell repertoires in COVID-19 (dated by TCRdb to 2020 to 2022). The library was produced with the immunoSEQ multiplex PCR assay. The immuneACCESS repertoire file appears here via TCRdb, limited to in-frame rearrangements. These files lack a portion of the clones; in checked studies, under half of the deficit traces to unresolved V genes, and the cause of the others is not known. This sample is represented by some 330,000 clones; about nine tenths of them were singletons. The ten largest make up 4% to 5% of the sample. The sequenced material came from PBMCs or T cells enriched from blood (not recorded which). Receptor source: a man aged 25-45 years who had recovered from COVID-19.

The V gene is TRBV19, the J gene TRBJ2-3, with 8 positions matching TRBD2. CDR1 is LNHDA, CDR2 SQIVND, per germline (reference sequence). V dropped 2 bases and J dropped 5; count of bases not matched to a gene: 6. This CDR3 has 15 residues. Written as DNA, the CDR3 is TGTGCCAGTAGTATATCGGGGGGGCTCGGAGATACGCAGTATTTT. Translating it yields CASSISGGLGDTQYF.

This chain links TRBV9 with TRBJ1-2; 7 bases fit TRBD1. V was clipped by 4 bases and J by 3 bases; unmatched bases: 9. CDR1 and CDR2 from the germline V gene are SGDLS and YYNGEE. This CDR3 has 15 amino acids. The CDR3 DNA follows: TGTGCCAGCAGCCTTCATAGGGACAGCTACTATGGCTACACCTTC. Translated, it gives CASSLHRDSYYGYTF.

V gene TRBV24-1 combines with J gene TRBJ1-2; D might be TRBD1 (6 bases). This CDR3 comprises 16 residues. Germline V gene lookup returns CDR1 KGHDR and CDR2 SFDVKD. Trimming left V 5 bases short and J 0 bases short, with 15 bases between. The CDR3 DNA sequence: TGTGCCACCAGTGGATGGCAGGGGAAAGCTAACTATGGCTACACCTTC. Its protein product is CATSGWQGKANYGYTF.

V usage is TRBV7-8 and J usage is TRBJ1-5; TRBD1 is a possible D gene (5 bases). The V gene lost 1 base and the J gene lost 0 bases, with 16 bases spanning the gap. This CDR3 contains 18 residues. Germline assignment: CDR1 SGHVS and CDR2 FQNEAQ. CDR3 amino acids: CASSLELYFDSSNQPQHF. The CDR3 DNA sequence: TGTGCCAGCAGCTTAGAACTATACTTCGACAGTAGCAATCAGCCCCAGCATTTT.

CDR3 bases: TGTGCCATCAGACGGGACAGCCAAGAGACCCAGTACTTC. Translation gives CAIRRDSQETQYF. The chain couples TRBV10-3 to TRBJ2-5; 7 nucleotides match TRBD1. The CDR3 contains 13 residues. The V and J ends lost 6 bases and 1 base, in that order; junction bases with no gene match: 2. Germline-derived CDR1 and CDR2 are ENHRY and SYGVKD.

The rearrangement links TRBV15 to TRBJ2-1; 15 nucleotides match TRBD2. The CDR3 is 17 residues long. CDR1 LNHNV and CDR2 YYDKDF come from the germline V gene (reference sequence). Trimming at V came to 0 bases and at J to 8 bases, leaving 5 bases not matched to a gene. CDR3 nucleotide sequence: TGTGCCACCAGCAGAGATAGGGGACTAGCGGGAGGCCATGAGCAGTTCTTC. Translated: CATSRDRGLAGGHEQFF.

V is TRBV20-1 and J is TRBJ2-1; tentative D call: TRBD2 (5 bases). The CDR3 extends over 11 amino acids. Germline assignment: CDR1 DFQATT and CDR2 SNEGSKA (reference sequence). Trimming removed 5 bases at V and 8 bases at J, with 10 bases between. The CDR3 DNA sequence: TGCAGTGCTGATCGGACTGATGAGCAGTTCTTC. As protein: CSADRTDEQFF.

The rearrangement uses TRBV11-3 and TRBJ2-3; no firm D call. V was pared by 5 bases and J by 2 bases, with 11 bases between. The CDR3 runs 14 residues. Germline assignment: CDR1 SGHNT and CDR2 YENEEA. CDR3 sequence: CASSPFLPTDTQYF. CDR3 in DNA: TGTGCCAGCAGCCCGTTCCTTCCCACAGATACGCAGTATTTT.

The genes are TRBV18 and TRBJ1-2, with D possibly TRBD1 on 6 matching bases. The germline V gene encodes CDR1 KGHSH and CDR2 LQKENI. The CDR3 covers 12 residues. V was trimmed by 5 bases and J by 8 bases, leaving 12 bases between them. CDR3 sequence (DNA): TGTGCCAGCTCATTTGACAGGTTCGGCTACACCTTC. Residues: CASSFDRFGYTF.

This chain links TRBV11-2 with TRBJ2-3; TRBD2 aligns across 8 bases. The CDR3 contains 15 residues. J was trimmed by 2 bases and V by 1 base; bases with no gene match: 2. Germline assignment: CDR1 SGHAT and CDR2 FQNNGV. In DNA, the CDR3 is TGTGCCAGCAGCTTAGGGGGACTAGTCACAGATACGCAGTATTTT. Amino acids: CASSLGGLVTDTQYF.

Concerning this clone: The same CDR3 can be traced to other DNA sequences in this sample. J is TRBJ2-7 and V is TRBV4-1, with TRBD2 as a possible D gene (6 bases). Trimming took 3 bases from V and 3 from J, leaving 9 bases between them. Germline V CDR1 and CDR2: MGHRA, YSYEKL. The CDR3 loop spans 13 amino acids. CDR3 protein: CASSQGGVYEQYF. The CDR3 nucleotides read TGCGCCAGCAGCCAGGGCGGGGTCTACGAGCAGTACTTC.

The CDR3 DNA sequence: TGTGCCAGCAGTTTATCTCCCTCCGCGGGACAGGGTAATCAGCCCCAGCATTTT. Its translation is CASSLSPSAGQGNQPQHF. The chain recombines TRBV27 with TRBJ1-5; 9 bases agree with TRBD1. The CDR3 loop spans 18 amino acids. The germline V gene encodes CDR1 MNHEY and CDR2 SMNVEV (reference sequence). With 0 bases clipped from V and 4 bases from J, the junction kept 10 bases outside the gene matches.

The V call is TRBV5-5, the J call TRBJ1-4; D might be TRBD1 (5 bases). This CDR3 is 13 amino acids long. Germline V gene lookup returns CDR1 SGHKS and CDR2 YYEKEE (reference sequence). V was cut by 3 bases and J by 6 bases, with 9 bases left in between. DNA for the CDR3: TGTGCCAGCAGCTCAACGACAGATGAAAAACTGTTTTTT. Translating it yields CASSSTTDEKLFF.

This clone was seen only once. The V gene is TRBV18, the J gene TRBJ1-3; 7 nucleotides line up with TRBD1. This CDR3 spans 16 amino acids. Germline V gene sequence: CDR1 KGHSH, CDR2 LQKENI. V lost 5 bases, J lost 0 bases, and 7 bases stayed unmatched. The CDR3 nucleotides read TGTGCCAGCTCAGCAAACCGGGACAGCTCTGGAAACACCATATATTTT. Its protein product is CASSANRDSSGNTIYF.

J is TRBJ2-1 and V is TRBV28, with 8 bases matching TRBD2. The CDR3 sequence is 14 residues long. Per the germline V gene, CDR1 is MDHEN and CDR2 is SYDVKM. V trimming: 6 bases; J trimming: 8 bases; junction bases outside the gene matches: 9. In DNA, the CDR3 is TGTGCCAGCAGCCCTAAGTGGCGGGGGGATGAGCAGTTCTTC. Its translation: CASSPKWRGDEQFF.

The V call is TRBV9, the J call TRBJ1-4; D is possibly TRBD1 (5 bases). This CDR3 comprises 15 residues. Germline lookup yields CDR1 SGDLS and CDR2 YYNGEE. V lost 0 bases and J lost 7, with 13 bases in between. CDR3 sequence: CASSVEAGGGEKLFF. DNA of the CDR3: TGTGCCAGCAGCGTAGAGGCGGGGGGAGGTGAAAAACTGTTTTTT.

The chain has TRBV5-1 and TRBJ1-2, with D possibly TRBD1 on 5 matching bases. CDR3 length: 12 amino acids. Germline loops: CDR1 SGHRS, CDR2 YFSETQ. Trimming removed 1 base from V and 8 bases from J, with 9 bases in between. CDR3 in amino acids: CASSLTTDGYTF. The CDR3 nucleotides are TGCGCCAGCAGCTTGACGACAGACGGCTACACCTTC.

The chain is built from TRBV5-1 and TRBJ2-7, with D perhaps TRBD1 (6 bases). CDR3 size: 13 residues. Germline CDR1 reads SGHRS; CDR2 reads YFSETQ. Trimming left V 1 base short and J 4 bases short, with 9 bases between. CDR3 residues: CASSLSGVYEQYF. CDR3 DNA: TGCGCCAGCAGCTTGTCAGGGGTGTACGAGCAGTACTTC.

V usage is TRBV3-1 (or the pseudogene TRBV3-2) and J usage is TRBJ2-3; D gene unclear. Trimming shortened V by 3 bases and J by 2 bases, and 9 bases separated the two germline ends. This CDR3 has 14 residues. Germline V gives CDR1 LGHDT, CDR2 YNNKEL (reference sequence). The CDR3 here is CASSQGPYTDTQYF. CDR3 bases: TGTGCCAGCAGCCAGGGCCCGTACACAGATACGCAGTATTTT.

This sequence joins TRBV2 and TRBJ1-1; tentative D call: TRBD1 (5 bases). Germline loops: CDR1 SNHLY, CDR2 FYNNEI. The CDR3 is made up of 15 amino acids. V was shortened by 6 bases and J by 6 bases, with 20 bases between the two germline ends. CDR3 in amino acids: CASSSMVRAGAEAFF. The DNA of the CDR3 is TGTGCCAGCAGCTCTATGGTCAGGGCGGGGGCTGAAGCTTTCTTT.

This clone appeared once. The gene calls are TRBV7-2 and TRBJ2-7; D remains ambiguous. Germline CDR1 is SGHTA and CDR2 is FQGNSA. This CDR3 spans 15 amino acids. V lost 5 bases and J 0 bases, leaving 14 bases between the germline ends. The CDR3 spells CASSPYPTTSYEQYF. DNA of the CDR3: TGTGCCAGCAGCCCCTACCCTACTACCTCCTACGAGCAGTACTTC.

The V and J genes are TRBV10-2 and TRBJ2-1; a possible D gene is TRBD2 (5 bases). Germline CDR1 reads WSHSY; CDR2 reads SAAADI. CDR3 length: 15 residues. V lost 2 bases and J lost 8, with 16 bases in between. CDR3 amino acids: CASSEKADGADEQFF. CDR3 coding DNA: TGCGCCAGCAGTGAGAAAGCGGACGGAGCCGATGAGCAGTTCTTC.

The chain links TRBV30 to TRBJ1-2, with a weak D call TRBD1 (6 bases). The germline V gene has CDR1 GTSNPN and CDR2 SVGIG (reference sequence). This CDR3 comprises 12 residues. With 7 bases removed from V and 8 bases from J, the gap between germline ends came to 17 bases. The CDR3 DNA reads TGTGCCTCACAGGGAAGCTTCGGGGGCTACACCTTC. This translates into CASQGSFGGYTF. The variable domain in full, completed from reference TRBV30 and TRBJ1-2, reads SQTIHQWPATLVQPVGSPLSLECTVEGTSNPNLYWYRQAAGRGLQLLFYSVGIGQISSEVPQNLSASRPQDRQFILSSKKLLLSDSGFYLCASQGSFGGYTFGSGTRLTVV.

This clone turned up a few times. The chain joins TRBV9 to TRBJ1-1; 7 nucleotides agree with TRBD1. V was clipped by 2 bases and J by 6 bases; unmatched bases: 10. The length of the CDR3 is 15 residues. Per the germline V gene, CDR1 is SGDLS and CDR2 is YYNGEE. The CDR3 nucleotides read TGTGCCAGCAGCGTTAGAAGGGGGCGCGATTCTGAAGCTTTCTTT. Its protein is CASSVRRGRDSEAFF.

This clone was detected a few times. The chain links TRBV11-3 to TRBJ1-2; TRBD1 might be the D (5 bases). Germline V CDR1 and CDR2: SGHNT, YENEEA. The CDR3 totals 14 residues. Trimming left V 2 bases short and J 8 bases short, with 15 bases between. CDR3 loop: CASSLSPGSRGYTF. The CDR3 DNA sequence: TGTGCCAGCAGCTTATCCCCAGGGTCTCGGGGCTACACCTTC.